The 20 T cell receptor beta chains listed next were all sequenced from one sample in a study of blood T cell repertoires in COVID-19. The repertoire was sequenced with immunoSEQ multiplex PCR; TCRdb's copy has only in-frame clones and lacks some. The data show approximately 300,000 clones, about nine tenths seen once. The sequenced sample was PBMCs or T cells enriched from blood (not recorded which). The source of these receptors is a man in his fifties or sixties who had recovered from COVID-19.

The table lists this clone with a few counts. The rearrangement uses TRBV12-3 or TRBV12-4 and TRBJ1-5, with D perhaps matching TRBD1 (6 bases). The CDR3 runs to 13 residues. V lost 7 bases to trimming and J lost 5 bases, with 12 bases between them. The CDR3 sequence is CASNSQGYQPQHF. The DNA for the CDR3 is TGTGCCAGCAATTCACAGGGTTATCAGCCCCAGCATTTT.

The chain links TRBV15 to TRBJ1-2, with TRBD1 identical over 8 bases. This CDR3 has 14 residues. The V gene's germline CDR1 is LNHNV and CDR2 YYDKDF (reference sequence). V was pared by 5 bases and J by 6 bases, with 8 bases of the junction left unmatched. CDR3 DNA: TGTGCCACCAGCGTCCGTGACAGGGGTCATGGCTACACCTTC. Protein: CATSVRDRGHGYTF.

The chain couples TRBV3-1 (or the pseudogene TRBV3-2) to TRBJ2-5, with 7 positions matching TRBD1. From germline, CDR1 is LGHDT and CDR2 YNNKEL (reference sequence). V lost 6 bases, J lost 8 bases, and 12 bases stayed unmatched. This CDR3 spans 14 amino acids. The CDR3 bases are TGTGCCAGCAGGGGGGACAGAGACAAGAATACCCAGTACTTC. This sequence encodes CASRGDRDKNTQYF.

This clone showed up just a few times. The chain is built from TRBV6-5 and TRBJ1-3; 7 nucleotides align to TRBD1. V trimming: 6 bases; J trimming: 4 bases; junction bases outside the gene matches: 9. Per germline, CDR1 MNHEY and CDR2 SVGAGI. The CDR3 totals 15 residues. CDR3 sequence (DNA): TGTGCCAGCAGCGTACAGGGGAATAAGGGAAACACCATATATTTT. Its protein is CASSVQGNKGNTIYF.

The chain joins TRBV28 to TRBJ2-1; 8 positions match TRBD2. Germline assignment: CDR1 MDHEN and CDR2 SYDVKM. The CDR3 extends over 16 amino acids. The junction had 10 bases not matched to a gene; V was cut back by 5 bases and J by 4 bases. CDR3 residues: CASSPDLLAEYNEQFF. The CDR3 region has the DNA TGTGCCAGCAGTCCGGACCTACTAGCGGAATACAATGAGCAGTTCTTC.

The chain joins TRBV6-5 to TRBJ2-7, with D perhaps matching TRBD1 (6 bases). Germline-derived CDR1 and CDR2 are MNHEY and SVGAGI. V was trimmed by 0 bases and J by 5 bases, leaving 14 bases between them. The CDR3 runs 15 residues. The CDR3 nucleotides read TGTGCCAGCAGTTACTCGTTTATCAGGGGAAACGAGCAGTACTTC. This codes for CASSYSFIRGNEQYF.

The chain recombines TRBV7-2 with TRBJ1-6; no clear D. The CDR3 length is 14 residues. V was trimmed by 1 base and J by 7 bases, leaving 8 bases between them. Germline-derived CDR1 and CDR2 are SGHTA and FQGNSA. The CDR3 sequence: CASSLVARNSPLHF. The CDR3 nucleotides are TGTGCCAGCAGCTTAGTGGCCAGGAATTCACCCCTCCACTTT.

The chain is built from TRBV18 and TRBJ2-1; 9 positions agree with TRBD2. The CDR3 contains 17 residues. V shed 0 bases, J shed 2 bases, and the junction held 5 bases outside the gene matches. Looked up from germline, CDR1 is KGHSH and CDR2 is LQKENI. The CDR3 DNA reads TGTGCCAGCTCACCACCGGCTAGCGGGGCCCCCTACAATGAGCAGTTCTTC. It translates to CASSPPASGAPYNEQFF. Full variable domain (remainder filled in from reference TRBV18 and TRBJ2-1): NAGVMQNPRHLVRRRGQEARLRCSPMKGHSHVYWYRQLPEEGLKFMVYLQKENIIDESGMPKERFSAEFPKEGPSILRIQQVVRGDSAAYFCASSPPASGAPYNEQFFGPGTRLTVL.

V usage is TRBV7-2 and J usage is TRBJ1-2; TRBD1 matches 7 bases. The CDR3 sequence is 15 residues long. The germline CDR1 and CDR2 sequences are SGHTA and FQGNSA. Trimming took 5 bases from V and 4 from J; bases not matched to a gene: 10. CDR3 residues: CASSPRTGVAYGYTF. In nucleotides, the CDR3 is TGTGCCAGCAGCCCCCGTACAGGGGTGGCCTATGGCTACACCTTC.

This chain uses TRBV19 with TRBJ2-1; D unclear. V lost 4 bases, J lost 5 bases, and 9 bases lay in between. CDR1 LNHDA and CDR2 SQIVND come from the germline V gene (reference sequence). CDR3 length equals 13 residues. This CDR3 reads CASSTVAHNEQFF. The CDR3 DNA is TGTGCCAGTAGTACCGTAGCCCACAATGAGCAGTTCTTC.

The chain has TRBV19 and TRBJ2-2, with 8 bases fitting TRBD2. Germline assignment: CDR1 LNHDA and CDR2 SQIVND (reference sequence). V lost 7 bases to trimming and J lost 7 bases; unmatched junction nucleotides: 8. The CDR3 is made up of 14 amino acids. CDR3 residues: CASTIGGGLGELFF. The CDR3 region has the DNA TGTGCCAGTACCATAGGCGGGGGGCTCGGGGAGCTGTTTTTT.

The chain employs TRBV9 and TRBJ1-6; 8 bases fit TRBD1. In germline, CDR1 is SGDLS, CDR2 YYNGEE. CDR3 length: 15 residues. Trimming took 3 bases from V and 7 from J; bases not matched to a gene: 6. The CDR3 nucleotides read TGTGCCAGCAGCGCCGCCGGGACAGGAAATTCACCCCTCCACTTT. Protein: CASSAAGTGNSPLHF.

The sample holds one count of this clone. The chain uses TRBV3-1 (or the pseudogene TRBV3-2) and TRBJ1-5; D call uncertain. The germline V gene encodes CDR1 LGHDT and CDR2 YNNKEL (reference sequence). The CDR3 runs to 14 residues. Trimming took 0 bases from V and 9 from J, leaving 12 bases between them. CDR3 nucleotides: TGTGCCAGCAGCCAAGAACTGCCCCCGGGGCCCCAGCATTTT. Residues: CASSQELPPGPQHF.

The chain uses TRBV19 and TRBJ1-5; tentatively, D is TRBD1 (5 bases). CDR3 length: 12 residues. V lost 5 bases to trimming and J lost 5 bases, with 7 bases between them. Germline CDR1 is LNHDA and CDR2 is SQIVND (reference sequence). The CDR3 loop is CASSPRDQPQHF. The CDR3 DNA sequence: TGTGCCAGTAGTCCCAGGGATCAGCCCCAGCATTTT.

CDR3: CSAGQGNQPQHF. In DNA, the CDR3 is TGCAGCGCTGGACAGGGGAATCAGCCCCAGCATTTT. The gene calls are TRBV29-1 and TRBJ1-5; 9 nucleotides align to TRBD1. The CDR3 sequence is 12 residues long. CDR1 is SQVTM and CDR2 is ANQGSEA in the germline V gene. Trimming took 7 bases from V and 4 from J; bases not matched to a gene: 2.

V usage is TRBV21-1 and J usage is TRBJ1-5; TRBD1, the D gene given by the table, was not confirmed from the DNA. TRBV21-1 is flagged as a pseudogene. The CDR3 runs to 13 residues. CDR3 region: CASSRSPGWPQHF. The CDR3 coding sequence is TGTGCCAGCAGTAGGAGTCCAGGGTGGCCCCAGCATTTT.

V and J are TRBV19 and TRBJ1-2; D not resolved. Trimming took off 7 bases at V and 3 bases at J, with 9 bases between the two ends. Germline CDR1 is LNHDA and CDR2 is SQIVND (reference sequence). The CDR3 sequence is 12 residues long. The CDR3 is CASMNTYYGYTF. The CDR3 DNA reads TGTGCCAGTATGAACACCTACTATGGCTACACCTTC.

Turning to this clone: The junction and the germline gene differ at one end; a read error may be behind it. The chain combines TRBV7-7 with TRBJ2-1; weak D call: TRBD1 (5 bases). The CDR3 spans 13 residues. Germline values: CDR1 SSHAT, CDR2 FNYEAQ (reference sequence). Written as DNA, the CDR3 is TGTGCTAGCAGCCCAGACAGTTACAATGAGCAGTTCTTC. Protein: CASSPDSYNEQFF.

This chain links TRBV19 with TRBJ2-7; a weak D match, TRBD2 (5 bases). This CDR3 has 15 residues. Germline lookup yields CDR1 LNHDA and CDR2 SQIVND (reference sequence). Deletions cut 3 bases from V and 2 bases from J, with 14 bases between. In DNA form, the CDR3 reads TGTGCCAGTAGTATTGTACCGGGGTTGACCTACGAGCAGTACTTC. It translates to CASSIVPGLTYEQYF.

This rearrangement joins TRBV4-3 to TRBJ1-5; tentative D call: TRBD1 (6 bases). Trimming removed 1 base at V and 0 bases at J, with 16 bases between. Germline CDR1 reads LGHNA; CDR2 reads YSLEER. CDR3 length: 18 amino acids. The CDR3 loop reads CASSQAYWGQNSNQPQHF. The CDR3 DNA sequence: TGCGCCAGCAGCCAAGCGTACTGGGGACAAAATAGCAATCAGCCCCAGCATTTT.